This TCR beta chain emerged from a study of cytomegalovirus exposure and HLA in healthy donors. Study conclusions and caveats: For cytomegalovirus status, the classifier reportedly gave diagnoses with high specificity and sensitivity.

The CDR3 runs 16 residues. Per the germline V gene, CDR1 is SGHRS and CDR2 is YFSETQ. V shed 0 bases and J 4 bases; nucleotides not matched to a gene: 5. The PCR made use of 60 Vbeta and 13 Jbeta primers. Profiling relied on immunoSEQ multiplex PCR, and the TCRdb table lists in-frame clones only, not all of them. Recorded for this sample: tens of thousands of clones. Notes on this clone: The antigen is undetermined.

The source is a man between 18 and 29 years old in good health and CMV-seropositive. The chain combines TRBV5-1 with TRBJ2-1, with 9 bases fitting TRBD2. Material for sequencing was PBMCs. The CDR3 region has the DNA TGCGCCAGCAGCTTGGCAGGCGGGGGGGATTACAATGAGCAGTTCTTC. This sequence encodes CASSLAGGGDYNEQFF.